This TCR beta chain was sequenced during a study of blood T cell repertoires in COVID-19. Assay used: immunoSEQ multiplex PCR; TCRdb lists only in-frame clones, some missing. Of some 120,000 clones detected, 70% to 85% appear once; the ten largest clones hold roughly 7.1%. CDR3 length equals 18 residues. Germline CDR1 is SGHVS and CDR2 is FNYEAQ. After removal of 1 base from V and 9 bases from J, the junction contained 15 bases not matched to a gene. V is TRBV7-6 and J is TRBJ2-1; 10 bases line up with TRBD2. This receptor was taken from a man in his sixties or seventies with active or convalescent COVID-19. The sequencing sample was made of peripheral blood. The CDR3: CASSLEASGRSQLGEQFF. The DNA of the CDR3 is TGTGCCAGCAGCTTAGAGGCTAGCGGGAGATCTCAATTGGGTGAGCAGTTCTTC. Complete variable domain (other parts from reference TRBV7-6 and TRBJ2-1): GAGVSQSPRYKVTKRGQDVALRCDPISGHVSLYWYRQALGQGPEFLTYFNYEAQQDKSGLPNDRFSAERPEGSISTLTIQRTEQRDSAMYRCASSLEASGRSQLGEQFFGPGTRLTVL.